This T cell receptor (beta chain) was retrieved from a study of T-cell memory formation after mild COVID-19. TCRdb analysed the 5' RACE reads with MiXCR anew, one entry per CDR3 protein. The sample includes some 440,000 distinct CDR3 sequences, about 23% of them seen just once. Broader study findings: Unconfirmed was the SARS-CoV-2 specificity of second-wave clones that peaked on day 37.

V lost 5 bases and J lost 2, with 15 bases in between. The length of the CDR3 is 15 residues. Per the germline V gene, CDR1 is MNHEY and CDR2 is SMNVEV (reference sequence). As concerns this clonotype: The antigen is unknown.

This clonotype was sampled from an adult woman who had mild COVID-19 (a few samples of this study predate the infection). Cell type and time point are not known. Sequencing was done on a sample of PBMCs or a T cell subset sorted from them (not recorded which). The chain couples TRBV27 to TRBJ1-2; the D gene is possibly TRBD1 (5 bases). CDR3 amino acids: CASSPHTPGNYGYTF. CDR3 DNA sequence: TGTGCCAGCAGTCCCCACACCCCAGGGAACTATGGCTACACCTTC.